This record concerns one T cell receptor beta chain sequence. Profiling relied on immunoSEQ multiplex PCR, and the TCRdb table lists in-frame clones only, not all of them. The sample carries roughly 200,000 clones, almost 90% recorded once. After removal of 0 bases from V and 2 bases from J, the junction contained 0 bases not matched to a gene. Per germline, CDR1 MNHEY and CDR2 SVGAGI. The CDR3 is made up of 15 amino acids. This entry is derived from a study of blood T cell repertoires in COVID-19. Study context: The study drew acute and convalescent COVID-19 samples from the United States, Italy and Spain. Sources were T cells, B-cell-depleted T cells, or PBMCs; the material itself was cDNA or gDNA.

The source is a man aged 18-30 years with active or convalescent COVID-19. V usage is TRBV6-5 and J usage is TRBJ1-3; TRBD1 matches at 8 bases. The sample taken for sequencing was peripheral blood. The CDR3 protein is CASSYSTGAGNTIYF. The DNA of the CDR3 is TGTGCCAGCAGTTACTCGACAGGGGCTGGAAACACCATATATTTT.